A single T cell receptor (beta chain) is shown here with its context. Its target is not known. The sample comes from a study of post-analysis software for immune sequencing data. Study overall: Disease trajectories encompassed relapsing-remitting, secondary progressive and progressive-relapsing multiple sclerosis. Study-wide findings and caveats: Patients had higher frequencies than controls of a few TRBV segments, including TRBV5-6, TRBV5-1 and TRBV20-1.

Trimming removed 1 base from V and 7 bases from J, with 11 bases in between. This CDR3 region has 13 residues. Germline V CDR1 and CDR2: PRHDT, FYEKMQ (reference sequence). Libraries were made from TCR beta cDNA, and they carried unique molecular identifiers. One entry per CDR3 protein, called by TCRdb with MiXCR from the PCR reads. The sample lists about 770,000 distinct CDR3 sequences; 40% to 55% were seen once. Sequencing was performed on blood. The J gene is TRBJ2-7, the V gene TRBV13; D is unclear. The clonotype was recovered from a girl under 18 with multiple sclerosis. DNA for the CDR3: TGTGCCAGCAGCTTAGAGCCAGATCGGGAGCAGTACTTC. Translating it yields CASSLEPDREQYF.